This T cell receptor beta chain was captured in a study of glioma-infiltrating T cells. Overall study findings and caveats: Non-neoplastic patients had below-expected tissue-blood divergence, while all gliomas exceeded expectation.

Amplification of TCR alpha and beta CDR3 regions from RNA used iRepertoire nested multiplex PCR. For one-step reverse transcription and amplification, about 90-400 ng of tissue mRNA or PBMC total RNA was used. TCRdb re-derived calls from the multiplex PCR reads in MiXCR, one entry per CDR3 protein. The sample lists roughly 100,000 distinct CDR3 sequences; 25% to 30% were seen once. As for this clonotype: The antigen remains undetermined. Since a much larger clone is just one base distant, this may be a read error.

Germline CDR1 and CDR2: MNHEY and SVGEGT. V lost 9 bases, J lost 0 bases, and 18 bases lay in between. The CDR3 covers 16 residues. The specimen sequenced was glioma tissue, nonneoplastic brain tissue, or PBMCs (not recorded which). This TCR derives from a human donor with low-grade glioma or glioblastoma, undergoing nonglioma brain surgery, or in good health (not recorded which). The chain joins TRBV6-2 or TRBV6-3 to TRBJ2-1; a weak D match, TRBD1 (6 bases). CDR3 DNA sequence: TGTGCCAGATGCGACCGGGACACAGCCTCCTACAATGAGCAGTTCTTC. Translating gives CARCDRDTASYNEQFF.